This T cell receptor beta chain came from a study of blood T cells in healthy people across ages. Study-level findings and limits: Estimated diversity across one million T cells was deemed an underestimate. Age showed a roughly linear inverse relationship with TCR beta diversity per million T cells. Because sorting was not performed, PBMCs prevented conclusive naive versus antigen-experienced comparison.

As concerns this clonotype: Its antigen is unidentified.

A second PCR, run for roughly 7 to 11 cycles, used a sample-barcoded 5' primer plus a J-beta primer mix. All cDNA molecules were each tagged by a template-switch adaptor with 12 random nucleotides. TCRdb re-analysed the 5' RACE reads in MiXCR, keeping a single row per CDR3 protein. The table lists over 1,300,000 distinct CDR3 sequences, 59% of them singletons, with about 6.7% in the top ten. Per the germline V gene, CDR1 is SGHTA and CDR2 is FQGNSA. The CDR3 length is 15 residues. V was pared by 5 bases and J by 3 bases, with 17 bases between. J is TRBJ2-7 and V is TRBV7-2; D is perhaps TRBD2 (6 bases). Sample: blood. The source of this sequence is a man aged 18 to 30 in good health. The CDR3, as DNA: TGTGCCAGCAGCCTCCGAGGACGCGGGGTCTACGAGCAGTACTTC. Protein sequence: CASSLRGRGVYEQYF.